The 20 T cell receptor beta chains below all came from one sample that was sequenced in a study of CD8+CD57+ T cells in acquired aplastic anemia. The template for TCR beta VDJ and CDR3 sequence profiling was genomic DNA. One entry per CDR3 protein, called by TCRdb with MiXCR from the reads. The sample records around 170,000 distinct CDR3 sequences, 63% being singletons. The sequenced sample consisted of sorted CD4+, CD8+, or CD8+CD57+ T cells (not recorded which) from PBMCs. The receptors originated from a human donor in good health.

The chain recombines TRBV7-8 with TRBJ1-5, with TRBD1 matching 7 bases. The V gene's germline CDR1 is SGHVS and CDR2 FQNEAQ. This CDR3 region has 17 residues. For the CDR3, the DNA is TGTGCAATATCAGCTTCCCCCGGGACAGCGCACAATCAGCCCCAGCATTTT. Protein product: CAISASPGTAHNQPQHF.

This chain links TRBV7-6 with TRBJ1-6; D gene ambiguous. The CDR3 sequence is 16 residues long. Looked up from germline, CDR1 is SGHVS and CDR2 is FNYEAQ. The V end lost 1 base, the J end lost 8 bases, and 15 bases lay between the germline ends. This CDR3 is CASSLGGQGLDSPLHF. The CDR3, as DNA: TGTGCCAGCAGCTTAGGTGGGCAAGGGCTAGATTCACCCCTCCACTTT.

J is TRBJ2-3 and V is TRBV7-9, with 10 bases identical to TRBD2. The CDR3 consists of 15 residues. V shed 2 bases, J shed 5 bases, and the junction held 4 bases outside the gene matches. Germline V gives CDR1 SEHNR, CDR2 FQNEAQ (reference sequence). In DNA, the CDR3 is TGTGCCAGCAGCTTAAGCGGGGGGGCGGTAGATACGCAGTATTTT. Protein product: CASSLSGGAVDTQYF.

In its sample, this clonotype was seen many times. V is TRBV19 and J is TRBJ2-2, with TRBD1 matching 9 bases. The CDR3 has 17 residues. In germline, CDR1 is LNHDA, CDR2 SQIVND (reference sequence). Unmatched junction bases numbered 7, after V lost 0 bases and J lost 5 bases. The CDR3 spells CASSIDGGQGGTGELFF. CDR3 coding DNA: TGTGCCAGTAGTATAGATGGGGGACAGGGCGGTACCGGGGAGCTGTTTTTT.

The chain employs TRBV7-8 and TRBJ2-1; TRBD1 is a possible D gene (5 bases). Germline V gene lookup returns CDR1 SGHVS and CDR2 FQNEAQ. V was clipped by 4 bases and J by 2 bases, with 12 bases between them. CDR3 size: 15 residues. The CDR3 loop reads CASSSPQGTYNEQFF. The CDR3 nucleotides are TGTGCCAGCAGCTCCCCTCAGGGAACCTACAATGAGCAGTTCTTC.

The chain couples TRBV19 to TRBJ1-6; D unclear. V shed 5 bases and J shed 1 base, with 15 bases lying between them. The CDR3 has 17 amino acids. Germline V gene lookup returns CDR1 LNHDA and CDR2 SQIVND (reference sequence). The CDR3 coding sequence is TGTGCCAGTAGTCCCCGTGGAGAGGCGTCCTATAATTCACCCCTCCACTTT. Translated, it gives CASSPRGEASYNSPLHF.

Here the CDR3 reads CATSGGLAGGPGETQYF. CDR3 DNA sequence: TGTGCCACCAGCGGGGGACTAGCGGGAGGGCCGGGGGAGACCCAGTACTTC. The chain is built from TRBV15 and TRBJ2-5; TRBD2 agrees at 16 bases. After removal of 5 bases from V and 5 bases from J, the junction contained 8 bases not matched to a gene. The CDR3 is made up of 17 amino acids. Germline V gives CDR1 LNHNV, CDR2 YYDKDF (reference sequence).

The chain is built from TRBV20-1 and TRBJ1-2; no reliable D call. This CDR3 spans 10 amino acids. Germline V gene data show CDR1 as DFQATT and CDR2 as SNEGSKA (reference sequence). V lost 3 bases to trimming and J lost 4 bases, with 3 bases between them. The CDR3 protein is CSASFYGYTF. The CDR3 DNA follows: TGCAGTGCTAGCTTCTATGGCTACACCTTC.

Of note for this clonotype: Compared with germline, one end of the junction differs, possibly owing to a read error. The rearrangement links TRBV5-6 to TRBJ1-1; D possibly corresponds to TRBD1 (5 bases). The germline gives CDR1 SGHDT, CDR2 YYEEEE. CDR3 length: 13 residues. CDR3 in DNA: TGTGCCAACAGCTTAGATTCAGGGTCTGAAGCTTTCTTT. Protein product: CANSLDSGSEAFF.

This rearrangement joins TRBV6-5 to TRBJ1-1, with TRBD1 matching 10 bases. The CDR3 totals 14 residues. V trimming: 7 bases; J trimming: 5 bases; junction bases outside the gene matches: 7. CDR1 and CDR2 (germline): MNHEY, SVGAGI. CDR3 in amino acids: CASTDRGKTTEAFF. Here the CDR3 DNA reads TGTGCCAGCACGGACAGGGGGAAGACGACTGAAGCTTTCTTT.

This chain links TRBV9 with TRBJ1-5; possibly TRBD1 for D (6 bases). This CDR3 region has 12 residues. V gave up 9 bases and J gave up 15 bases, with 22 bases separating them. CDR1 is SGDLS and CDR2 is YYNGEE in the germline V gene. As DNA, the CDR3 is TGTGCCATACTACCATCAGGGGCCCCTGGGCATTTT. Protein: CAILPSGAPGHF.

This clonotype was observed many times. The rearrangement links TRBV9 to TRBJ2-2; possible D gene TRBD1, 5 bases. Germline CDR1 is SGDLS and CDR2 is YYNGEE. V gave up 4 bases and J gave up 4 bases, with 17 bases separating them. There are 16 residues in the CDR3. DNA for the CDR3: TGTGCCAGCAGCCCCCGCCTCTCGACAGCCACCGGGGAGCTGTTTTTT. Translating it yields CASSPRLSTATGELFF.

This clonotype was seen many times. The J gene is TRBJ2-1, the V gene TRBV7-8; 7 bases fit TRBD2. Germline-derived CDR1 and CDR2 are SGHVS and FQNEAQ. The CDR3 extends over 16 amino acids. Germline trimming cut 1 base from V and 2 bases from J; bases unmatched to any gene: 5. The CDR3 DNA is TGTGCCAGCAGCTTAGTTTCAGCGGGGACCTACAATGAGCAGTTCTTC. This translates into CASSLVSAGTYNEQFF.

In its sample, this clonotype was seen many times. The chain links TRBV14 to TRBJ2-2; D is perhaps TRBD1 (6 bases). Deletions cut 0 bases from V and 3 bases from J, with 11 bases between. This CDR3 region has 16 residues. CDR1 SGHDN and CDR2 FVKESK come from the germline V gene. The CDR3 DNA follows: TGTGCCAGCAGCCAAGATATGGGACACGACACCGGGGAGCTGTTTTTT. Translating it yields CASSQDMGHDTGELFF.

This clonotype showed up just a few times. This chain connects TRBV5-4 to TRBJ2-7, with 9 positions matching TRBD2. The CDR3 runs to 14 residues. Germline V gene sequence: CDR1 SGHNT, CDR2 YYREEE (reference sequence). Germline trimming cut 1 base from V and 4 bases from J; bases unmatched to any gene: 3. The CDR3 sequence is CASSLSAGGYEQYF. The CDR3 region has the DNA TGTGCCAGCAGCTTGTCAGCGGGGGGTTACGAGCAGTACTTC.

CDR3 nucleotides: TGTGCCAGCAGCTCGTCCATCCTCAAAGAGCAGTTCTTC. Translation gives CASSSSILKEQFF. The chain has TRBV5-6 and TRBJ2-1; D remains ambiguous. The germline gives CDR1 SGHDT, CDR2 YYEEEE. The V end lost 3 bases, the J end lost 10 bases, and 14 bases lay between the germline ends. The CDR3 loop spans 13 amino acids.

This clonotype was counted many times. The genes are TRBV15 and TRBJ1-1; TRBD1 might be the D (5 bases). V lost 0 bases and J lost 2, with 10 bases in between. This CDR3 has 15 amino acids. Per the germline V gene, CDR1 is LNHNV and CDR2 is YYDKDF (reference sequence). The CDR3 nucleotides are TGTGCCACCAGCAGAGATGTCGGGGGTAACACTGAAGCTTTCTTT. Translation: CATSRDVGGNTEAFF.

On this clonotype: A much bigger clone sits one base away, suggesting this may be a read error. The V and J genes are TRBV12-3 or TRBV12-4 and TRBJ2-2, with 8 bases identical to TRBD1. This CDR3 contains 17 residues. The CDR3 here is CASSLVRGQVNTGEPFF. The CDR3 DNA follows: TGTGCCAGCAGTTTAGTTCGGGGACAGGTGAACACCGGGGAGCCGTTTTTT.

Points on this clonotype: At one of its ends the junction is not consistent with the germline gene, which may arise from a read error. The chain links TRBV10-3 to TRBJ2-7; a weak D match, TRBD2 (5 bases). The length of the CDR3 is 15 residues. From germline, CDR1 is ENHRY and CDR2 SYGVKD. CDR3 coding DNA: TGTGCCAGCAGTGAAGAGGGCCTAAGCTCCTACGAGCAGTACTTC. It codes for CASSEEGLSSYEQYF.

This clonotype was seen a few times. Relative to the germline gene, one junction end is altered; a read error may explain this. The rearrangement uses TRBV25-1 and TRBJ1-1; D possibly corresponds to TRBD1 (5 bases). This CDR3 comprises 13 residues. Germline CDR1 reads MGHDK; CDR2 reads SYGVNS. CDR3 sequence reads: CASSEGAGESEEF. The CDR3 DNA reads as TGTGCCAGCAGTGAAGGGGCCGGGGAATCTGAAGAATTT.